Below are 13 T cell receptor beta chains sequenced from a single sample in a study of T cells after yellow fever vaccination (dated by TCRdb to the late 2010s). Library preparation was by 5' RACE. The instrument given in TCRdb is Illumina NovaSeq 6000. TCRdb ran its own pipeline on the public reads, namely fastp trimming at Q25 and MiXCR clone calling, and kept in-frame beta chains. Rows matching on CDR3 protein sequence are summarized as one entry with the most common DNA and genes. This sample gives about 300,000 distinct CDR3 sequences in total; 8.5% to 10% of them show up just once. The ten largest make up about 3% of the sample. Interpreted using the paper, the treatment or condition label stands for: live attenuated yellow fever vaccine strain. The source material was CD4+ T cells sorted from PBMCs, sampled 5 days after the yellow fever booster vaccination. These receptors were obtained from a man aged 18 to 29 who received the YFV17D yellow fever vaccine.

The CDR3 DNA reads TGCAGTGCTAGAGTAACTGCGAACTATGGCTACACCTTC. Its protein is CSARVTANYGYTF. The chain recombines TRBV20-1 with TRBJ1-2; D not resolved. This CDR3 spans 13 amino acids. Germline V CDR1 and CDR2: DFQATT, SNEGSKA (reference sequence). V lost 1 base and J lost 2, with 8 bases in between.

This clonotype was counted a few times. V is TRBV7-2 and J is TRBJ2-3; D unclear. Germline V gene sequence: CDR1 SGHTA, CDR2 FQGNSA. The V end lost 2 bases, the J end lost 6 bases, and 12 bases lay between the germline ends. CDR3 length equals 14 residues. The CDR3 spells CASSLRPSGDTQYF. CDR3 in DNA: TGTGCCAGCAGCTTACGACCATCCGGGGATACGCAGTATTTT.

The V call is TRBV5-1, the J call TRBJ2-5; 11 bases map to TRBD2. The V segment lost 2 bases and the J segment 3 bases; nucleotides outside the gene matches: 6. The germline V gene encodes CDR1 SGHRS and CDR2 YFSETQ. The CDR3 runs 16 residues. DNA of the CDR3: TGCGCCAGCAGCTTCCGACTAGCGGGGTTGGAAGAGACCCAGTACTTC. It specifies CASSFRLAGLEETQYF.

This clonotype was detected ten times or more. This rearrangement joins TRBV12-3 or TRBV12-4 to TRBJ1-2; the D is unclear. The V end was cut by 5 bases, the J end by 4 bases, with 11 bases between. The length of the CDR3 is 13 residues. The CDR3 coding sequence is TGTGCCAGCAGTCCCGCCAGGATCTATGGCTACACCTTC. It is translated as CASSPARIYGYTF.

This clonotype occurred a few times. The genes are TRBV6-1 and TRBJ1-1; 10 bases are a match to TRBD1. V was pared by 11 bases and J by 5 bases, with 11 bases of the junction left unmatched. The CDR3 runs to 14 residues. Germline V CDR1 and CDR2: MNHNS, SASEGT. The CDR3: CAGPLPGQGTEAFF. CDR3 in DNA: TGTGCCGGACCCCTGCCGGGACAGGGGACTGAAGCTTTCTTT.

This clonotype was observed at least ten times. This chain links TRBV3-1 with TRBJ2-5; D gene ambiguous. Germline V gene data show CDR1 as LGHDT and CDR2 as YNNKEL (reference sequence). The CDR3 runs 14 residues. V was clipped by 2 bases and J by 5 bases, with 12 bases between them. For the CDR3, the DNA is TGTGCCAGCAGCCAATACGGTAGCTCGGAGACCCAGTACTTC. Amino acids: CASSQYGSSETQYF.

This chain connects TRBV3-1 to TRBJ2-7; D gene unclear. Germline V gene data show CDR1 as LGHDT and CDR2 as YNNKEL (reference sequence). The CDR3 totals 12 residues. V was pared by 3 bases and J by 6 bases, with 9 bases between. CDR3 region: CASSQASVEQYF. The CDR3, as DNA: TGTGCCAGCAGCCAGGCGAGCGTCGAGCAGTACTTC.

This clonotype turned up a few times. V and J are TRBV3-1 and TRBJ2-5, with 8 bases lining up with TRBD1. This CDR3 has 16 residues. Looked up from germline, CDR1 is LGHDT and CDR2 is YNNKEL (reference sequence). V trimming: 1 base; J trimming: 4 bases; junction bases outside the gene matches: 8. The CDR3 protein is CASSQVKPGGRETQYF. As DNA, the CDR3 is TGTGCCAGCAGCCAAGTAAAGCCAGGGGGCAGAGAGACCCAGTACTTC.

This chain uses TRBV6-2 or TRBV6-3 with TRBJ2-2; TRBD1 might be the D (6 bases). Trimming took off 0 bases at V and 6 bases at J, with 11 bases between the two ends. Germline V CDR1 and CDR2: MNHEY, SVGEGT. The CDR3 extends over 15 amino acids. This CDR3 reads CASSYSNRAAGELFF. CDR3 bases: TGTGCCAGCAGTTACTCGAACAGGGCAGCCGGGGAGCTGTTTTTT.

The chain recombines TRBV20-1 with TRBJ2-7; the D gene could be TRBD1 or TRBD2 (5 bases each). The CDR3 has 15 residues. Germline CDR1 and CDR2: DFQATT and SNEGSKA (reference sequence). Between the trimmed V and J ends, which lost 6 bases and 3 bases, there was a span of 21 bases. The CDR3 DNA is TGCAGTGCCCGCCCCGGTGGAAGGGACGTCTACGAGCAGTACGTC. Translated: CSARPGGRDVYEQYV.

This clonotype has a handful of counts. This rearrangement joins TRBV7-9 to TRBJ2-7, with 10 nucleotides matching TRBD1. The ends lost 7 bases at V and 8 bases at J; junction bases unmatched: 8. The CDR3 spans 13 residues. The V gene's germline CDR1 is SEHNR and CDR2 FQNEAQ (reference sequence). CDR3 residues: CASNFGQGVKQYF. CDR3 DNA: TGTGCCAGCAATTTTGGACAGGGGGTTAAGCAGTACTTC.

Many counts were recorded for this clonotype. The chain employs TRBV4-3 and TRBJ2-3; D call uncertain. V was pared by 4 bases and J by 0 bases, with 8 bases between. Germline loops: CDR1 LGHNA, CDR2 YSLEER. The CDR3 loop spans 14 amino acids. CDR3 amino acids: CASSRGPSTDTQYF. The CDR3 bases are TGCGCCAGCAGCCGAGGCCCAAGCACAGATACGCAGTATTTT.

This clonotype has at least ten counts. The rearrangement joins TRBV4-3 to TRBJ2-3; the match to TRBD1 covers 8 bases. This CDR3 has 15 amino acids. In germline, CDR1 is LGHNA, CDR2 YSLEER. V lost 5 bases and J lost 0; bases outside the gene matches: 4. CDR3 residues: CASSVQGASTDTQYF. Written as DNA, the CDR3 is TGCGCCAGCAGCGTTCAGGGGGCTAGCACAGATACGCAGTATTTT.